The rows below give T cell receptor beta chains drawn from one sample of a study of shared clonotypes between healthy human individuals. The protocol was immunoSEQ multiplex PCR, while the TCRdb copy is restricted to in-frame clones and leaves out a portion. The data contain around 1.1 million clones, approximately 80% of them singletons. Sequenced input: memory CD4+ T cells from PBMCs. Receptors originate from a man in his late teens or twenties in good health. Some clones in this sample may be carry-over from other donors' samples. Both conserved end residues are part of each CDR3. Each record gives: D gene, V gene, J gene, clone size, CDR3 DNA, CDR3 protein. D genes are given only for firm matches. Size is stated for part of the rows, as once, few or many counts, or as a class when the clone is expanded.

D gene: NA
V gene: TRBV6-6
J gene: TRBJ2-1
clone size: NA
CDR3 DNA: TGTGCCAGCAGTTACTCGGGCCTACAAACCGATGAGCAGTTCTTC
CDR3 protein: CASSYSGLQTDEQFF

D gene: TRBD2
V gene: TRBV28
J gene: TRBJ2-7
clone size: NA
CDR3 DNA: TGTGCCAGCAGAGATACTAGCGGGAGTGCCTTGCTTAACGAGCAGTACTTC
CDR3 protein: CASRDTSGSALLNEQYF

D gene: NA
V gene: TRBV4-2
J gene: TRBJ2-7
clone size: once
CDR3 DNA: TGTGCCAGCAGCCAAGATATAACCTCCTCCTACGAGCAGTACTTC
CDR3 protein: CASSQDITSSYEQYF

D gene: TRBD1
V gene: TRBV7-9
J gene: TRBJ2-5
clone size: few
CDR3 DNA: TGTGCCAGCAGCCAGGACAGGGGGTTTTCGTTTGGGGAGACCCAGTACTTC
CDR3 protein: CASSQDRGFSFGETQYF

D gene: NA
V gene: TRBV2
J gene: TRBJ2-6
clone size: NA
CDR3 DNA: TGTGCCAGCAGTTCCGGGGCCAACGTCCTGACTTTC
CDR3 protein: CASSSGANVLTF

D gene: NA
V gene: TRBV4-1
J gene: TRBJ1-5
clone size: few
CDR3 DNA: TGCGCCAGCAGCCCCTCGGGTGGGGTAGGGTCGTCGTCGGTAGGCAATCAGCCCCAGCATTTT
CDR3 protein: CASSPSGGVGSSSVGNQPQHF

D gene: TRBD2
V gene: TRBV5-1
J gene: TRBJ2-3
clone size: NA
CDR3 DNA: TGCGCCAGCAGCTTGGGGATTCCGGGACTAGCGGGAGGGATCCCAGATACGCAGTATTTT
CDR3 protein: CASSLGIPGLAGGIPDTQYF

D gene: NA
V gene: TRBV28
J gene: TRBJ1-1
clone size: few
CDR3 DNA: TGTGCCAGCAGCCCAACAGCGAACACTGAAGCTTTCTTT
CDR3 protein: CASSPTANTEAFF

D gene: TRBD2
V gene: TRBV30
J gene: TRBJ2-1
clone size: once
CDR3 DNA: TGTGCCTGCACGGGACTAGCGGTCAGCTCCTACAATGAGCAGTTCTTC
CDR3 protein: CACTGLAVSSYNEQFF

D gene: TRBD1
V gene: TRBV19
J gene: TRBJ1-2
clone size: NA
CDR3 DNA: TGTGCCAGTAGTGGGTCCGGGACAGGGGAGTATGGCTACACCTTC
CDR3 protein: CASSGSGTGEYGYTF

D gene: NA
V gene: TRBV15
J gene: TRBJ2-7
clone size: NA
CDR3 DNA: TGTGCCACCAGCAGAGATTTGAGGCAGCTTGATTCCTACGAGCAGTACTTC
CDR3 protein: CATSRDLRQLDSYEQYF

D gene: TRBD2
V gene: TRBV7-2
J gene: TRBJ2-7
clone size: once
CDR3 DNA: TGTGCCAGCAGCTACCCCCGGACTAGCGGGCGGAGCTCCTACGAGCAGTACTTC
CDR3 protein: CASSYPRTSGRSSYEQYF

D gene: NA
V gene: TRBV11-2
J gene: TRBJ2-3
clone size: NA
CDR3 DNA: TGTGCCAGCAGCCCAGGACTAGATACGCAGTATTTT
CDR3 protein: CASSPGLDTQYF

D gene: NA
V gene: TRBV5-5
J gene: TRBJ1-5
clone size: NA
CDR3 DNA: TGTGCCAGCAGCCCCCAAGAGAGGGGGAGTCAGCCCCAGCATTTT
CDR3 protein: CASSPQERGSQPQHF

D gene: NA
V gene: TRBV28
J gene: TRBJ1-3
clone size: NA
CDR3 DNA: TGTGCCAGCAGCCCCCCCCAGGGCAGCTCTGGAAACACCATATATTTT
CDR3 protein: CASSPPQGSSGNTIYF

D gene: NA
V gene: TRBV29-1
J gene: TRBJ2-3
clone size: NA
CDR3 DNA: TGCAGCGGAGCGACTAGAAACCCCGGCGATACGCAGTATTTT
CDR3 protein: CSGATRNPGDTQYF

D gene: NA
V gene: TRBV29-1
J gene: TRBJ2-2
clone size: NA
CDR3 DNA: TGCAGCGTTTTTAGGACGAACACCGGGGAGCTGTTTTTT
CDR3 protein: CSVFRTNTGELFF

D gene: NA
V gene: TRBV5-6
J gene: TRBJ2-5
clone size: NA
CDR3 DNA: TGTGCCAGCAGCTTACGGGGCGGGTACCAAGAGACCCAGTACTTC
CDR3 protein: CASSLRGGYQETQYF

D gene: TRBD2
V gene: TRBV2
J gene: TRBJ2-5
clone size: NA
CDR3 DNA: TGTGCCAGCAGTGATGCGGGGGGCCCCTGGGAGACCCAGTACTTC
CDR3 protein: CASSDAGGPWETQYF

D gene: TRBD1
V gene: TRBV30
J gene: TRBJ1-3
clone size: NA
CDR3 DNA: TGTGCCTGGAGTGTACAGGGGCTAGGTGGAAACACCATATATTTT
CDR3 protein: CAWSVQGLGGNTIYF

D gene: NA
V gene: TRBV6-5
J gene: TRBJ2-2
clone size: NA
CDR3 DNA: TGTGCCAGCAGTCCCATAGGAACCGGGGAGCTGTTTTTT
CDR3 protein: CASSPIGTGELFF

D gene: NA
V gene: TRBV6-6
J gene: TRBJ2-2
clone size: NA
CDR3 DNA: TGTGCCAGCCGCTATTCGAACACCGGGGAGCTGTTTTTT
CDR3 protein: CASRYSNTGELFF

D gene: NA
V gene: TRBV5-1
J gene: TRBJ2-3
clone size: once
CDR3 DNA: TGCGCCAGCAGCTTGGCCCCTGCCGGCACAGATACGCAGTATTTT
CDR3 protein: CASSLAPAGTDTQYF

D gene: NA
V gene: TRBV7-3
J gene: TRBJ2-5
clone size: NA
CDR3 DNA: TGTGCCAGCAGCTTAGCCAACAACCGGGGTTACCAAGAGACCCAGTACTTC
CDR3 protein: CASSLANNRGYQETQYF

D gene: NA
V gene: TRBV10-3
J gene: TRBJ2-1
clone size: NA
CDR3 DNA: TGTGCCATCAGTGAGTCTTGGCGGAAGAAGTTCTTC
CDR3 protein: CAISESWRKKFF

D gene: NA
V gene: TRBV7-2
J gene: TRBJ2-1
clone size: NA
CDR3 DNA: TGTGCCAGCAGCGCAGCGGCAACCTACAATGAGCAGTTCTTC
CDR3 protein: CASSAAATYNEQFF

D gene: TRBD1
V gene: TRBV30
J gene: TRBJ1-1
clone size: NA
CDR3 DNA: TGTGCCTGGAGTGTACGGGCAGGGGGATTCCGTATGAACACTGAAGCTTTCTTT
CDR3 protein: CAWSVRAGGFRMNTEAFF

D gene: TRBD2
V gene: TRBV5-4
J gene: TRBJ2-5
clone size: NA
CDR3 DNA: TGTGCCAGCAGCTCAGGTAGCGGGAGAGAAGAGACCCAGTACTTC
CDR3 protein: CASSSGSGREETQYF

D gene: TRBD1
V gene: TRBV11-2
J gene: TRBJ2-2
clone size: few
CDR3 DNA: TGTGCCAGCAGCGTGTACCGGACAGGGGGCACCGGGGAGCTGTTTTTT
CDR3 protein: CASSVYRTGGTGELFF

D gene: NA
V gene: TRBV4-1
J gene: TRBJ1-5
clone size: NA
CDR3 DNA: TGCGCCAGCAGCCCCTGGGGACCCCAGAACTTTCAGCCCCAGCATTTT
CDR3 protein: CASSPWGPQNFQPQHF

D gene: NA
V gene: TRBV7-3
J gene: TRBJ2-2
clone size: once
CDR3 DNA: TGTGCCAGCAGTCCAAACGGGGGGCTGGACACCGGGGAGCTGTTTTTT
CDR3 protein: CASSPNGGLDTGELFF

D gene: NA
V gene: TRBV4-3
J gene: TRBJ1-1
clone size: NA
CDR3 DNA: TGCGCCAGCAGCCAAGATAGGGCAGCCATGAACACTGAAGCTTTCTTT
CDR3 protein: CASSQDRAAMNTEAFF

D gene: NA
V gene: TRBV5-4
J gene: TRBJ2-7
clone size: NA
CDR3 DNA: TGTGCCAGCAGCTCGGGGCTCGATGAGACGCAGTACTTC
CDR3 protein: CASSSGLDETQYF

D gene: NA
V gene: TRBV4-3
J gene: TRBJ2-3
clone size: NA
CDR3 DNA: TGCGCCAGCAGCCAAGATCCGCCAGGGGGGAGTGGCACAGATACGCAGTATTTT
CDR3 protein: CASSQDPPGGSGTDTQYF

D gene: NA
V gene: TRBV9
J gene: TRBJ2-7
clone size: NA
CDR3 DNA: TGTGCCAGCAGCCGAGGGGATTCCTACGAGCAGTACTTC
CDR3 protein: CASSRGDSYEQYF

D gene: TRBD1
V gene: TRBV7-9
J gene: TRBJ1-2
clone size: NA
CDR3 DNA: TGTGCCAGCAGCCCTAACACAGGGGGCAATGGCTACACCTTC
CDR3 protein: CASSPNTGGNGYTF

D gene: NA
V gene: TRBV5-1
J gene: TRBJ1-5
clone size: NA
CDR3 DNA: TGCGCCAGCAGCCCCTCCGGTAGCGAACAGCCCCAGCATTTT
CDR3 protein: CASSPSGSEQPQHF

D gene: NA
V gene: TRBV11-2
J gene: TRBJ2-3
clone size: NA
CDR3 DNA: TGTGCCAGCAGCTTAGATCGTACAGATACGCAGTATTTT
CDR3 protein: CASSLDRTDTQYF

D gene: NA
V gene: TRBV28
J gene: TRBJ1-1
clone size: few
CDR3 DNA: TGTGCCAGCAGTGCCCAATCCCAGGGCAACACTGAAGCTTTCTTT
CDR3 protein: CASSAQSQGNTEAFF

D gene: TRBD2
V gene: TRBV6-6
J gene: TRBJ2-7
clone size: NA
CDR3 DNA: TGTGCCAGCAGTCAGCTAGCGGGAGTGGGCTACGAGCAGTACTTC
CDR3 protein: CASSQLAGVGYEQYF

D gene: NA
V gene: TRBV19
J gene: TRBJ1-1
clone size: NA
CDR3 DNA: TGTGCCAGTAGTATAGAAAGGGGACACACTGAAGCTTTCTTT
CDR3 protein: CASSIERGHTEAFF

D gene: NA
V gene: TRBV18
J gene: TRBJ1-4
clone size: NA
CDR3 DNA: TGTGCCAGCTCACCCGAATGGCAAGGGGGTGAGGGAAAACTGTTTTTT
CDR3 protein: CASSPEWQGGEGKLFF

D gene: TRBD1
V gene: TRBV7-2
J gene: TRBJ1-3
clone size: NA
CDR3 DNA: TGTGCCAGCAGCACAAGGACAGGGGGCCAATCCTCTGGAAACACCATATATTTT
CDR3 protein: CASSTRTGGQSSGNTIYF

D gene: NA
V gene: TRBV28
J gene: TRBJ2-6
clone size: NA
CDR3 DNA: TGTGCCAGCAGACTACAAGGAGCTGGGGCCAACGTCCTGACTTTC
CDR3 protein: CASRLQGAGANVLTF

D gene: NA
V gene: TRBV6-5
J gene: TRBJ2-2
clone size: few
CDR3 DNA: TGTGCCAGCAGTTTCCAGCGGAACACCGGGGAGCTGTTTTTT
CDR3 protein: CASSFQRNTGELFF

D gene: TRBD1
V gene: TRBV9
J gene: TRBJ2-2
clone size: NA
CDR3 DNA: TGTGCCAGCAGCGAGCGGACAGGGGACGGGGAGCTGTTTTTT
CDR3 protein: CASSERTGDGELFF

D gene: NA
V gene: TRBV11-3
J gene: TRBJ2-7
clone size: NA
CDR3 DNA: TGTGCCAGCAGCCGAAACAGGGTGGGGGAGCAGTACTTC
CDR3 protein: CASSRNRVGEQYF

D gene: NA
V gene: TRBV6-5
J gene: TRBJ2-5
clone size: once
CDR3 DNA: TGTGCCAGCAGTCTTAGCGGAGCGATTCAAGAGACCCAGTACTTC
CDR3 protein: CASSLSGAIQETQYF

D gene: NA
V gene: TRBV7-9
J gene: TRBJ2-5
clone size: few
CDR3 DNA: TGTGCCAGCAGCCTCGAGTCCAGCAGGGCTGAGACCCAGTACTTC
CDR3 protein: CASSLESSRAETQYF

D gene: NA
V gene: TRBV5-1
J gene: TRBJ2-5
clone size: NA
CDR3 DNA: TGCGCCAGCAGTAACCTTTTTGAGGAGACCCAGTACTTC
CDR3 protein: CASSNLFEETQYF

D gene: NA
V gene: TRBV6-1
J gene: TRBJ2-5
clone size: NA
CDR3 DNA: TGTGCCAGCAGCCCGATGACGGTCCAAGAGACCCAGTACTTC
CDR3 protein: CASSPMTVQETQYF

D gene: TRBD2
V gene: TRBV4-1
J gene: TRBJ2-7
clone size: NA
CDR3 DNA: TGCGCCAGCAGCCAACCTAGCGGGAGTTTCAACTACGAGCAGTACTTC
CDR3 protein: CASSQPSGSFNYEQYF

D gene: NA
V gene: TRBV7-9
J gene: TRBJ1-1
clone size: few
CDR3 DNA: TGTGCCAGCAGCTTAATGCCCGGGGGCGTCACTGAAGCTTTCTTT
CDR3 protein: CASSLMPGGVTEAFF

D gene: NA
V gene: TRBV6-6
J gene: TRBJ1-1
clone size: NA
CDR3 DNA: TGTGCCAGCAGTTACCAGGGCGAGGATTTTGAAGCTTTCTTT
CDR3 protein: CASSYQGEDFEAFF